This passage covers 19 T cell receptor beta chains from one sample sequenced in a study of T cell clonality in common variable immunodeficiency. Their specific antigens are unknown. The data were produced by immunoSEQ multiplex PCR, yet TCRdb's version contains in-frame clones alone and is incomplete. The sample contains 35,000 or so clones, none of them singletons. Notes on the study in general: Common variable immunodeficiency TCR beta sequences reportedly had fewer deletions and N-nucleotide insertions.

Input material: peripheral blood mononuclear cells. These receptors were obtained from a human donor with common variable immunodeficiency.

This clone was seen repeatedly, ten times or more. The read finishes 3 residues shy of the CDR3 end, and the germline J gene is used to complete it. This chain connects TRBV2 to TRBJ2-2; D is possibly TRBD1 (5 bases). CDR1 and CDR2 from the germline V gene are SNHLY and FYNNEI. The V and J ends lost 0 bases and 7 bases respectively, with 15 bases between them. The length of the CDR3 is 16 residues. The CDR3 here is CASSEAGPGVGGELFF. The covered CDR3 bases are TGTGCCAGCAGTGAAGCGGGGCCAGGCGTCGGCGGGGAG. The full variable domain, with the rest looked up from reference TRBV2 and TRBJ2-2, is EPEVTQTPSHQVTQMGQEVILRCVPISNHLYFYWYRQILGQKVEFLVSFYNNEISEKSEIFDDQFSVERPDGSNFTLKIRSTKLEDSAMYFCASSEAGPGVGGELFFGEGSRLTVL.

This clone was seen ten or more times. The missing CDR3 end, 3 residues past where the read stops, is filled in from the germline J gene. This sequence joins TRBV29-1 and TRBJ2-7, with a weak D call TRBD1 (6 bases). Germline CDR1 reads SQVTM; CDR2 reads ANQGSEA. V lost 4 bases and J lost 5, with 18 bases in between. The CDR3 sequence is 14 residues long. This chain's CDR3 is CSVVGTPGSNEQYF. CDR3 DNA (partial): TGCAGCGTTGTGGGGACACCGGGAAGTAACGAG.

As to this clone: The read falls 3 residues short of the CDR3 end, and the missing part is taken from the germline J gene. V gene TRBV6-1 combines with J gene TRBJ1-5, with no clear D. Trimming left V 4 bases short and J 5 bases short, with 15 bases between. Germline V gives CDR1 MNHNS, CDR2 SASEGT. The CDR3 sequence is 15 residues long. The CDR3 loop reads CASSVGGRRDQPQHF. The CDR3 DNA, read in part, is TGTGCCAGCAGTGTAGGAGGGCGTAGGGATCAGCCC.

A note on this clone: The read gets to within 3 residues of the CDR3 end, and the germline J gene fills in the rest. The V call is TRBV2, the J call TRBJ1-3; TRBD1 agrees at 8 bases. V lost 7 bases and J lost 0; bases outside the gene matches: 11. The CDR3 sequence is 17 residues long. Germline V gene lookup returns CDR1 SNHLY and CDR2 FYNNEI. The CDR3 sequence: CASKWRDRHSSGNTIYF. The covered CDR3 bases are TGTGCCAGCAAATGGAGGGACAGGCACAGCTCTGGAAACACC.

As regards this clone: The CDR3 end lies 3 residues beyond the end of the read and is filled in from the germline J gene. The chain carries TRBV5-1 and TRBJ2-1, with 8 nucleotides matching TRBD2. CDR3 length: 14 amino acids. Trimming cost V 3 bases and J 3 bases; bases outside gene matches: 2. CDR1 is SGHRS and CDR2 is YFSETQ in the germline V gene. The sequenced part of the CDR3 DNA is TGCGCCAGCAGCTACGGGGGGGTCTACAATGAG. It codes for CASSYGGVYNE. The CDR3, in full, reads CASSYGGVYNEQFF.

This clone was counted a few times. The CDR3 goes on 3 residues after the read ends, and that part is filled in from the germline J gene. This chain joins TRBV6-1 and TRBJ1-5; the D is unclear. Per germline, CDR1 MNHNS and CDR2 SASEGT. The CDR3 has 14 residues. Deletions cut 2 bases from V and 1 base from J, with 6 bases between. The CDR3 here is CASSETWSNQPQHF. The CDR3 DNA, read in part, is TGTGCCAGCAGTGAAACATGGAGCAATCAGCCC.

This clone has only a few counts. The DNA ends 3 residues before the CDR3 does, and the rest of the CDR3 is filled in from the germline J gene. This chain joins TRBV30 and TRBJ1-4; D may be TRBD1 (6 bases). Trimming took off 2 bases at V and 5 bases at J, with 9 bases between the two ends. The germline V gene has CDR1 GTSNPN and CDR2 SVGIG (reference sequence). CDR3 length: 13 amino acids. Incomplete CDR3 DNA: TGTGCCTGGAGTCGTACAGGGAATGAAAAA. Translated: CAWSRTGNEK. The entire CDR3 sequence reads CAWSRTGNEKLFF.

In this sample, this clone turned up many times. The read halts 3 residues ahead of the CDR3 end, with the missing end drawn from the germline J gene. V gene TRBV12-3 or TRBV12-4 combines with J gene TRBJ2-7; 9 positions match TRBD1. Trimming took 8 bases from V and 4 from J; bases not matched to a gene: 9. This CDR3 comprises 14 residues. CDR3 sequence reads: CASCMGQGRYEQYF. The DNA read from the CDR3 is TGTGCCAGCTGCATGGGACAGGGTAGGTACGAG.

The table lists this clone with a few counts. The CDR3 end falls 3 residues outside the read, so it is completed with the germline J gene. The chain joins TRBV30 to TRBJ2-5; D unclear. V gave up 0 bases and J gave up 2 bases, with 7 bases separating them. Germline CDR1 and CDR2: GTSNPN and SVGIG (reference sequence). The CDR3 sequence is 13 residues long. The DNA read from the CDR3 is TGTGCCTGGAGTGTAATCACTCAAGAGACC. As protein: CAWSVITQET. The full-length CDR3 reads as CAWSVITQETQYF.

This clone was recorded at least ten times. The read falls 3 residues short of the CDR3 end, and the missing part is taken from the germline J gene. This rearrangement joins TRBV11-2 to TRBJ2-3; no definite D call. CDR3 size: 15 residues. Trimming cost V 4 bases and J 0 bases, with 11 bases left between them. Germline lookup yields CDR1 SGHAT and CDR2 FQNNGV. The CDR3 spells CASSYLSVSTDTQYF. Partial CDR3 DNA: TGTGCCAGCAGCTACCTTAGTGTGAGCACAGATACG.

This clone was observed a handful of times. A much bigger clone sits one base away, suggesting this may be a read error. This chain's CDR3 is CASSLGQGYYEQYF. CDR3 bases read: TGTGCCAGCAGTTTGGGACAGGGATACTACGAG. This chain joins TRBV2 and TRBJ2-7; 9 bases are shared with TRBD1. The CDR3 end falls 3 residues outside the read, so it is completed with the germline J gene. Trimming took 5 bases from V and 3 from J; bases not matched to a gene: 5. In germline, CDR1 is SNHLY, CDR2 FYNNEI. The CDR3 runs to 14 residues. The whole variable domain, remainder taken from reference TRBV2 and TRBJ2-7, is EPEVTQTPSHQVTQMGQEVILRCVPISNHLYFYWYRQILGQKVEFLVSFYNNEISEKSEIFDDQFSVERPDGSNFTLKIRSTKLEDSAMYFCASSLGQGYYEQYFGPGTRLTVT.

This clone appeared a few times. The CDR3 end lies 3 residues beyond the end of the read and is filled in from the germline J gene. The genes are TRBV7-9 and TRBJ1-2; 8 bases match TRBD1. This CDR3 is 15 amino acids long. The J segment lost 2 bases and the V segment lost 0 bases, leaving 2 bases of the junction unmatched. CDR1 is SEHNR, CDR2 FQNEAQ, per germline (reference sequence). The part of the CDR3 DNA that was read is TGTGCCAGCAGCTTAGCGGGACAGGCGAACTATGGC. It yields the protein CASSLAGQANYG. The entire CDR3 sequence reads CASSLAGQANYGYTF.

This clone has just a few counts. Read coverage stops 3 residues before the CDR3 terminus; the germline J gene supplies the remainder. This chain connects TRBV30 to TRBJ2-7; 8 nucleotides match TRBD1. Germline V gene sequence: CDR1 GTSNPN, CDR2 SVGIG (reference sequence). The CDR3 loop spans 12 amino acids. V dropped 5 bases and J dropped 2; count of bases not matched to a gene: 2. This CDR3 reads CAWSTGAYEQYF. The CDR3 DNA, read in part, is TGTGCCTGGTCGACAGGGGCCTACGAG.

This clone was found many times. Read coverage stops 3 residues before the CDR3 terminus; the germline J gene supplies the remainder. The V gene is TRBV20-1, the J gene TRBJ2-2, with 9 bases lining up with TRBD2. J gave up 6 bases and V 1 base, and 9 bases lay outside the gene matches. This CDR3 has 16 residues. Germline V lookup: CDR1 DFQATT, CDR2 SNEGSKA (reference sequence). The part of the CDR3 DNA that was read is TGCAGTGCTAGAGCCTCTAGCGGGGCTGGCCCCGGGGAG. As protein: CSARASSGAGPGE. The whole CDR3 region reads CSARASSGAGPGELFF.

This clone was counted ten times or more. The observed sequence ends 3 residues before the CDR3 terminus, with the missing tail filled in from the germline J gene. The chain uses TRBV19 and TRBJ2-6; the D gene is possibly TRBD1 (5 bases). The CDR3 sequence is 16 residues long. CDR1 is LNHDA and CDR2 is SQIVND in the germline V gene (reference sequence). V was shortened by 6 bases and J by 1 base, with 13 bases between the two germline ends. The covered CDR3 bases are TGTGCCAGTAGAAGGACACTTACGTCTGGGGCCAACGTC. Amino acid sequence: CASRRTLTSGANV. The full CDR3 is CASRRTLTSGANVLTF.

This clone has at least ten counts. The read falls 3 residues short of the CDR3 end, and the missing part is taken from the germline J gene. The chain links TRBV5-6 to TRBJ1-2; 8 nucleotides agree with TRBD1. The trim removed 2 bases at V and 4 bases at J, leaving 4 bases unmatched. Germline CDR1 reads SGHDT; CDR2 reads YYEEEE. The CDR3 extends over 14 amino acids. The covered CDR3 bases are TGTGCCAGCAGCTTCTCAGGGGGCAGCTATGGC. This gives the protein CASSFSGGSYG. In full, the CDR3 reads CASSFSGGSYGYTF.

This clone was counted only a few times. The read finishes 3 residues shy of the CDR3 end, and the germline J gene is used to complete it. The chain links TRBV30 to TRBJ1-2; TRBD1 matches 7 bases. The germline gives CDR1 GTSNPN, CDR2 SVGIG (reference sequence). The CDR3 length is 13 residues. V lost 5 bases to trimming and J lost 3 bases; unmatched junction nucleotides: 6. The CDR3 bases that were read are TGTGCCTGGGGACAGGAATCGGACTATGGC. This gives the protein CAWGQESDYG. The complete CDR3 reads CAWGQESDYGYTF.

This clone was counted at least ten times. The CDR3 here is CSANSILPGGGYTF. The part of the CDR3 DNA that was read is TGCAGTGCCAACTCAATCCTCCCTGGCGGTGGC. This rearrangement joins TRBV20-1 to TRBJ1-2; D is undetermined. The read stops 3 residues short of the end of the CDR3; the missing end is completed from the germline J gene. CDR3 length: 14 amino acids. CDR1 DFQATT and CDR2 SNEGSKA come from the germline V gene (reference sequence). The V gene lost 6 bases and the J gene lost 7 bases, with 21 bases spanning the gap.

On this clone itself: Read sequence stops 3 residues before the CDR3 end, and the germline J gene provides the missing end. The gene calls are TRBV19 and TRBJ1-1; D uncertain. CDR3 size: 13 residues. Germline V gene lookup returns CDR1 LNHDA and CDR2 SQIVND (reference sequence). Trimming took off 6 bases at V and 1 base at J, with 9 bases between the two ends. The part of the CDR3 DNA that was read is TGTGCCAGTAGGTTATCCTCGAACACTGAA. Translating gives CASRLSSNTE. The CDR3 reads in full as CASRLSSNTEAFF.